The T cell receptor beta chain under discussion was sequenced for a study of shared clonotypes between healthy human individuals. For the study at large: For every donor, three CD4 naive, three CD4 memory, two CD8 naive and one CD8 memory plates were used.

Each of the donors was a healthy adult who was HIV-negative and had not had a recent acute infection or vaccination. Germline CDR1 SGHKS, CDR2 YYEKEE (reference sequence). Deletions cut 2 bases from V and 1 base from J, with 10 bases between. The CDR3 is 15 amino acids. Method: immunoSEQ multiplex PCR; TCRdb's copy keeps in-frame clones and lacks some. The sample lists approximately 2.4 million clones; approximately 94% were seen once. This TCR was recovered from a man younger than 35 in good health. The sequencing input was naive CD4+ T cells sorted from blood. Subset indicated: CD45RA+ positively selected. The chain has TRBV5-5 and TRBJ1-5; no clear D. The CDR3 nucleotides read TGTGCCAGCAGCTTTGGGGTTTGGAGCAATCAGCCCCAGCATTTT. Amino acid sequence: CASSFGVWSNQPQHF.